Listed here is a single TCR beta chain. What it recognizes is unknown. The data were obtained in a study of T cell responses to AZD1222 COVID-19 vaccine. Study findings and constraints: It should be noted that donors were predominantly white British and more often female, and clonal diversity was possibly underestimated.

The repertoire was sequenced with immunoSEQ multiplex PCR; TCRdb's copy has only in-frame clones and lacks some. The sample yields 160,000 or so clones, approximately 90% seen once. Between the trimmed V and J ends, which lost 5 bases and 0 bases, there was a span of 3 bases. From germline, CDR1 is MNHEY and CDR2 SMNVEV (reference sequence). This CDR3 comprises 12 residues. This sequence was found in an adult who received the AZD1222 COVID-19 vaccine. This material consisted of peripheral blood, taken 28 days after the second AZD1222 dose. J is TRBJ2-3 and V is TRBV27; D is uncertain. The CDR3 here is CASSQSTDTQYF. The CDR3 nucleotides read TGTGCCAGCAGTCAGAGCACAGATACGCAGTATTTT.